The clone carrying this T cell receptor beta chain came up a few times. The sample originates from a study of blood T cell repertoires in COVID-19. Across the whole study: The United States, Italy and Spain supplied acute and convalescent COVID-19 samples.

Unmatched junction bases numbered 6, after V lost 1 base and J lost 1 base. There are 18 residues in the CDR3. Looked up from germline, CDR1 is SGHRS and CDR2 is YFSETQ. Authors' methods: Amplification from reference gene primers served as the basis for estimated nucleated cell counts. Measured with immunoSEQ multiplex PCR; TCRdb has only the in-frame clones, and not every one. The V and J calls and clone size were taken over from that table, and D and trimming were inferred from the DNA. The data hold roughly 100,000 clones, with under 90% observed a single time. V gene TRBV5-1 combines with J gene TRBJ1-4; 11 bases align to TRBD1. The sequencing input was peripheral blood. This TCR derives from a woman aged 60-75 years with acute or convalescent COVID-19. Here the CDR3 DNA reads TGCGCCAGCAGCTTGATTTCGGGACAGGGGGGAACTAATGAAAAACTGTTTTTT. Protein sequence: CASSLISGQGGTNEKLFF.